A selection of T cell receptor beta chains follows, all from one sample in a study of cytomegalovirus exposure and HLA in healthy donors. Profiling relied on immunoSEQ multiplex PCR, and the TCRdb table lists in-frame clones only, not all of them. The data contain 150,000 to 200,000 clones, approximately 79% of them singletons. The sequenced sample was PBMCs. The receptors come from a man aged 45-65 years in good health and CMV-seropositive. The CDR3 runs from the conserved cysteine through the conserved F or W. Fields, in order: D gene, CDR3 length, J gene, clone size, V gene, CDR3 DNA, CDR3 protein. A D gene is named only where the DNA matches it firmly. Only some rows state a clone size, as once, few, many or a class for expanded clones.

>.|15|TRBJ1-1|.|TRBV15
TGTGCCACCAGCAGAGGGGGCGCAGCGAACACTGAAGCTTTCTTT
CATSRGGAANTEAFF
>TRBD1|13|TRBJ1-2|.|TRBV19
TGTGCCAGTAGCGACAGGGTAAACCCTGGCTACACCTTC
CASSDRVNPGYTF
>TRBD1|18|TRBJ1-5|.|TRBV27
TGTGCCAGCAGTTTAGCGGGACAGCCCAAATATAGCAATCAGCCCCAGCATTTT
CASSLAGQPKYSNQPQHF
>.|15|TRBJ1-3|once|TRBV15
TGTGCCACCAGCAGGGAACAGGGAACTGGAAACACCATATATTTT
CATSREQGTGNTIYF
>TRBD1|15|TRBJ1-2|few|TRBV28
TGTGCCAGCAGCTCCGGGACAGTCGTTTTAGGTGGCTACACCTTC
CASSSGTVVLGGYTF
>TRBD2|15|TRBJ2-1|.|TRBV7-3
TGTGCCAGCAGCGGACTAGCGGGGACCTACAATGAGCAGTTCTTC
CASSGLAGTYNEQFF
>TRBD1|17|TRBJ2-7|once|TRBV14
TGTGCCAGCAGCCCAGGCGCTTCGACAGGGTTTAGTTACGAGCAGTACTTC
CASSPGASTGFSYEQYF
>TRBD1|14|TRBJ1-3|.|TRBV6-5
TGTGCCAGCAGTAACAGGGGGCACGGAAACACCATATATTTT
CASSNRGHGNTIYF
>.|16|TRBJ1-5|.|TRBV4-1
TGCGCCAGCAGCCAAAGTCTCGGGGGGGGCAATCAGCCCCAGCATTTT
CASSQSLGGGNQPQHF
>TRBD1|16|TRBJ1-2|.|TRBV28
TGTGCCAGCAGCCCCACCCGACAGGGGGTATACTATGGCTACACCTTC
CASSPTRQGVYYGYTF
>TRBD1|13|TRBJ2-7|.|TRBV6-4
TGTGCCAGCAGTGACGGAGTCAGGGGGGAGCAGTACTTC
CASSDGVRGEQYF
>TRBD1|15|TRBJ2-2|.|TRBV4-1
TGCGCCAGCGGAAACAGGGGGCCTTTCGCCGGGGAGCTGTTTTTT
CASGNRGPFAGELFF
>.|11|TRBJ2-5|.|TRBV21-1
TGTGCCAGCTGGGGGCGGGAGACCCAGTACTTC
CASWGRETQYF
>.|15|TRBJ2-1|.|TRBV4-1
TGCGCCAGCAGCCCCAGCGGAGGAAGGTACAATGAGCAGTTCTTC
CASSPSGGRYNEQFF
>.|14|TRBJ2-1|.|TRBV2
TGTGCCAGCAGTGTAGACTACCCCTACAATGAGCAGTTCTTC
CASSVDYPYNEQFF
>.|15|TRBJ2-1|.|TRBV10-3
TGTGCCATCAGTGTGGGAGGCAGCTCCTACAATGAGCAGTTCTTC
CAISVGGSSYNEQFF
>.|16|TRBJ1-3|.|TRBV5-1
TGCGCCAGCAGCCCGGCTAAGGACAGTGGACCCACCACCATATATTTT
CASSPAKDSGPTTIYF
>TRBD1|16|TRBJ1-4|.|TRBV10-3
TGTGCCATCAGCAAGGGACAGGGGGGAAGTGGGGAAAAACTGTTTTTT
CAISKGQGGSGEKLFF
>TRBD2|15|TRBJ2-5|.|TRBV9
TGTGCCAGCAGCCTTGGACTAGCGGACCAAGAGACCCAGTACTTC
CASSLGLADQETQYF
>TRBD2|20|TRBJ2-5|.|TRBV7-6
TGTGCCAGCAGCTCCGCGGGCGGACTAGCGGGGGGGGTTTACCAAGAGACCCAGTACTTC
CASSSAGGLAGGVYQETQYF
>TRBD1|16|TRBJ2-3|.|TRBV25-1
TGTGCCAGCAGTGACATCGACAGGGGGTGGACAGATACGCAGTATTTT
CASSDIDRGWTDTQYF
>.|13|TRBJ1-5|.|TRBV6-1
TGTGCCAGCAGTGAATCCAAGGAGCAGCCCCAGCATTTT
CASSESKEQPQHF
>.|16|TRBJ1-1|.|TRBV7-3
TGTGCCAGCAGCTTAATGGTCCTACAGGAGAACACTGAAGCTTTCTTT
CASSLMVLQENTEAFF
>.|14|TRBJ2-3|.|TRBV27
TGTGCCAGCAGTCATGGGGGGTTGGCAGATACGCAGTATTTT
CASSHGGLADTQYF
>TRBD1|13|TRBJ2-7|few|TRBV19
TGTGCCAGTAAGGGGACAGGGTCCTACGAGCAGTACTTC
CASKGTGSYEQYF